Detailed here is one TCR beta chain. This entry belongs to a study of blood T cells in healthy people across ages. Primers used in a second PCR of roughly 6 to 11 cycles were a sample-barcoded 5' primer and a J-beta primer mix. MiXCR, applied by TCRdb to the 5' RACE reads, yields one record per CDR3 protein. The profile shows some 790,000 distinct CDR3 sequences, 29% of them singletons. CDR1 and CDR2 from the germline V gene are DFQATT and SNEGSKA (reference sequence). The CDR3 runs to 10 residues. This receptor was identified in a woman of 80 years or more in good health. The rearrangement links TRBV20-1 to TRBJ2-1; possible D gene TRBD2, 6 bases. The sample taken for sequencing was blood. CDR3 DNA: TGCAGCATCCGGGGGAATGAGCAGTTCTTC. Translation: CSIRGNEQFF.